The rows below give T cell receptor beta chains drawn from one sample of a study of PD-1 blockade in mismatch repair-deficient tumors. The method was immunoSEQ multiplex PCR; TCRdb's version includes in-frame clones alone and lacks a portion of them. The table shows around 62,000 clones, with around 73% occurring only once. The specimen comprised peripheral blood, sampled 2 weeks after starting pembrolizumab. The receptors derive from an adult with mismatch repair-deficient cancer. The CDR3 runs from the conserved cysteine through the conserved F or W. The D gene is left open where the match is weak. Clone size is given for some rows only: seen once, a few or many times, or a class if the clone is expanded.

abundance | j_gene | d_gene | v_gene | CDR3aa | CDR3nt
NA | TRBJ2-1 | NA | TRBV10-2 | CAISILKGHNEQFF | TGCGCCATCTCCATTCTTAAGGGTCACAATGAGCAGTTCTTC
NA | TRBJ2-7 | NA | TRBV5-1 | CASSLALGRDSYEQYF | TGCGCCAGCAGCTTGGCCCTCGGTCGCGATAGCTACGAGCAGTACTTC
NA | TRBJ1-4 | NA | TRBV2 | CASTSQTTNEKLFF | TGTGCCAGCACCTCTCAAACAACTAATGAAAAACTGTTTTTT
NA | TRBJ2-3 | TRBD2 | TRBV6-1 | CASSALAGGAVSTDTQYF | TGTGCCAGCAGTGCCCTAGCGGGAGGTGCGGTTAGCACAGATACGCAGTATTTT
NA | TRBJ2-3 | NA | TRBV11-3 | CASSLSRAEDTQYF | TGTGCCAGCAGCTTAAGCAGGGCTGAAGATACGCAGTATTTT
NA | TRBJ2-1 | TRBD1 | TRBV7-3 | CASSWDRAGYNEQFF | TGTGCCAGCAGCTGGGACAGGGCCGGCTACAATGAGCAGTTCTTC
NA | TRBJ1-5 | TRBD1 | TRBV19 | CASSIETGGGQPQHF | TGTGCCAGTAGTATTGAGACAGGGGGCGGTCAGCCCCAGCATTTT
NA | TRBJ2-5 | TRBD2 | TRBV30 | CAWSPESIRREDRETQYF | TGTGCCTGGAGTCCTGAAAGCATCAGGCGGGAGGATCGGGAGACCCAGTACTTC
NA | TRBJ2-1 | NA | TRBV23-1 | CASSHRPLSSYNEQFF | TGCGCCAGCAGTCACCGTCCCTTAAGCTCCTACAATGAGCAGTTCTTC
NA | TRBJ2-2 | TRBD2 | TRBV7-3 | CASSPSGGRAGELFF | TGTGCCAGCAGCCCCTCGGGCGGGAGGGCCGGGGAGCTGTTTTTT
NA | TRBJ1-1 | TRBD1 | TRBV6-4 | CASSTGQGEAFF | TGTGCCAGCAGTACCGGACAGGGAGAGGCTTTCTTT
NA | TRBJ2-7 | NA | TRBV7-9 | CASSLAAITYEQYF | TGTGCCAGCAGCTTAGCGGCTATAACCTACGAGCAGTACTTC
NA | TRBJ2-1 | NA | TRBV4-2 | CASSQDGLDLSYNEQFF | TGTGCCAGCAGCCAAGACGGATTGGACCTCTCCTACAATGAGCAGTTCTTC
NA | TRBJ2-1 | NA | TRBV5-1 | CASSSREGRQGNNEQFF | TGCGCCAGCAGCTCCCGGGAGGGAAGACAGGGTAACAATGAGCAGTTCTTC
NA | TRBJ1-4 | NA | TRBV7-9 | CASSLRSFATNEKLFF | TGTGCCAGCAGCTTAAGAAGCTTCGCAACTAATGAAAAACTGTTTTTT
few | TRBJ2-3 | NA | TRBV30 | CAWSEGTPDTQYF | TGTGCCTGGAGTGAGGGGACCCCAGATACGCAGTATTTT
NA | TRBJ1-1 | TRBD1 | TRBV25-1 | CASSGDIRDRGKSEAFF | TGTGCCAGCAGTGGGGACATCCGGGACAGGGGTAAAAGTGAAGCTTTCTTT
NA | TRBJ2-7 | NA | TRBV6-6 | CASSWAVEQYF | TGTGCCAGCAGTTGGGCCGTCGAGCAGTACTTC
few | TRBJ2-7 | NA | TRBV27 | CASSLVGVRSYYEQYF | TGTGCCAGCAGTTTGGTTGGGGTTAGGAGCTACTACGAGCAGTACTTC
once | TRBJ1-2 | TRBD1 | TRBV9 | CASRPDAGTEKRANYGYTF | TGTGCCAGCAGACCAGATGCCGGGACAGAAAAGAGGGCTAACTATGGCTACACCTTC
NA | TRBJ2-1 | TRBD2 | TRBV19 | CASHPKVAGRDNEQFF | TGTGCCAGCCACCCAAAGGTAGCAGGGAGGGACAATGAGCAGTTCTTC
NA | TRBJ1-4 | TRBD1 | TRBV7-2 | CASSGVAGGAGKLFF | TGTGCCAGCAGCGGAGTTGCAGGGGGAGCCGGAAAACTGTTTTTT
NA | TRBJ1-4 | TRBD1 | TRBV5-5 | CASRGLSPTNEKLFF | TGTGCTAGCAGGGGGCTGAGCCCAACTAATGAAAAACTGTTTTTT
NA | TRBJ1-5 | NA | TRBV2 | CASSEGRLSHQPQHF | TGTGCCAGCAGTGAGGGCAGATTGTCCCATCAGCCCCAGCATTTT
NA | TRBJ1-4 | NA | TRBV5-8 | CASSLLRGEKLFF | TGTGCCAGCAGCTTGTTGAGGGGAGAAAAACTGTTTTTT
NA | TRBJ1-1 | NA | TRBV6-6 | CASSYVGRTEAFF | TGTGCCAGCAGTTACGTTGGTAGGACTGAAGCTTTCTTT
NA | TRBJ2-2 | NA | TRBV7-9 | CASSQEGRVRTGELFF | TGTGCCAGCAGCCAAGAGGGGCGGGTTCGCACCGGGGAGCTGTTTTTT
NA | TRBJ2-2 | TRBD2 | TRBV11-3 | CASSPRGAGDTGELFF | TGTGCCAGCAGCCCGCGGGGGGCGGGGGACACCGGGGAGCTGTTTTTT
NA | TRBJ1-4 | NA | TRBV19 | CATTHQRDEKLFF | TGTGCCACGACCCATCAGAGGGATGAAAAACTGTTTTTT
few | TRBJ2-2 | NA | TRBV6-6 | CASSYNSENTGELFF | TGTGCCAGCAGTTACAACTCGGAGAACACCGGGGAGCTGTTTTTT
few | TRBJ2-2 | NA | TRBV9 | CASSALPNTGELFF | TGTGCCAGCAGCGCACTACCGAACACCGGGGAGCTGTTTTTT
NA | TRBJ1-5 | TRBD1 | TRBV6-5 | CASSYGTGVDQPQHF | TGTGCCAGCAGTTACGGGACAGGGGTAGATCAGCCCCAGCATTTT
NA | TRBJ2-1 | NA | TRBV11-2 | CASSLGGSSYNEQFF | TGTGCCAGCAGCTTAGGTGGGAGCTCCTACAATGAGCAGTTCTTC
NA | TRBJ2-7 | NA | TRBV2 | CASSEGQPYSYEQYF | TGTGCCAGCAGTGAAGGACAGCCTTACTCCTACGAGCAGTACTTC
NA | TRBJ2-2 | TRBD2 | TRBV5-4 | CASSLGLAGSGELFF | TGTGCCAGCAGCTTAGGACTAGCGGGTTCCGGGGAGCTGTTTTTT
few | TRBJ2-2 | NA | TRBV7-2 | CASSPRLGELFF | TGTGCCAGCAGTCCTAGGTTGGGGGAGCTGTTTTTT
NA | TRBJ2-5 | TRBD2 | TRBV7-9 | CASTTASGIQETQYF | TGTGCCAGCACCACCGCTAGCGGGATTCAAGAGACCCAGTACTTC
NA | TRBJ2-7 | NA | TRBV7-2 | CASKGSSYEQYF | TGTGCCAGTAAGGGGAGCTCCTACGAGCAGTACTTC
NA | TRBJ2-7 | TRBD2 | TRBV19 | CASSGETSGSYEQYF | TGTGCCAGTAGTGGGGAGACTAGCGGGAGTTACGAGCAGTACTTC
once | TRBJ2-1 | NA | TRBV6-1 | CASITSQLIYNEQFF | TGTGCCAGCATTACCAGCCAACTGATCTACAATGAGCAGTTCTTC
NA | TRBJ1-2 | NA | TRBV6-1 | CASSEGPVAYGYTF | TGTGCCAGCAGTGAGGGACCCGTTGCCTATGGCTACACCTTC
NA | TRBJ2-7 | TRBD2 | TRBV6-5 | CASSPRLAGGYEQYF | TGTGCCAGCAGTCCCCGACTAGCGGGAGGGTACGAGCAGTACTTC
NA | TRBJ2-3 | NA | TRBV6-1 | CASSESLSYTDTQYF | TGTGCCAGCAGTGAAAGTCTTAGCTATACAGATACGCAGTATTTT
NA | TRBJ2-3 | TRBD2 | TRBV6-1 | CASSATSGSRADTQYF | TGTGCCAGCAGTGCTACTAGCGGGAGTAGGGCAGATACGCAGTATTTT
NA | TRBJ2-2 | NA | TRBV11-3 | CASSPTLPGGMNTGELFF | TGTGCCAGCAGCCCCACTTTACCAGGCGGGATGAACACCGGGGAGCTGTTTTTT
NA | TRBJ2-1 | NA | TRBV5-6 | CASSPIGNEQFF | TGTGCCAGCAGCCCCATTGGTAATGAGCAGTTCTTC
NA | TRBJ1-3 | TRBD1 | TRBV18 | CASSPTATGGGNTIYF | TGTGCCAGCTCACCAACGGCGACAGGGGGTGGAAACACCATATATTTT
NA | TRBJ2-2 | TRBD2 | TRBV7-8 | CASSPVAGGPPTGELFF | TGTGCCAGCAGCCCAGTGGCGGGAGGGCCCCCCACCGGGGAGCTGTTTTTT
few | TRBJ2-1 | TRBD1 | TRBV7-9 | CASSYGTGDNEQFF | TGTGCCAGCAGCTACGGGACAGGAGACAATGAGCAGTTCTTC
NA | TRBJ2-4 | NA | TRBV7-8 | CASSLEGQKNIQYF | TGTGCCAGCAGCTTAGAAGGACAGAAAAACATTCAGTACTTC
once | TRBJ2-2 | TRBD2 | TRBV5-4 | CASSPAGGSGNTGELFF | TGTGCCAGCAGCCCGGCCGGGGGGAGCGGGAACACCGGGGAGCTGTTTTTT
few | TRBJ1-2 | TRBD1 | TRBV27 | CASRVQGPYGYTF | TGTGCCAGCAGGGTACAGGGGCCTTATGGCTACACCTTC